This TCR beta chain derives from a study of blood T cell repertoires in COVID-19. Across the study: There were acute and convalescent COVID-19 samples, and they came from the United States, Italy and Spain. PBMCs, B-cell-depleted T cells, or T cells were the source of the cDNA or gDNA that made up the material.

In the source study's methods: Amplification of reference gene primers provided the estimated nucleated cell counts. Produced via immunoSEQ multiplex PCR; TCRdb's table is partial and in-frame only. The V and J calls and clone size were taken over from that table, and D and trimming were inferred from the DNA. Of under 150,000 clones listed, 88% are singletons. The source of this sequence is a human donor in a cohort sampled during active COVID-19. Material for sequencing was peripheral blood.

The CDR3 loop is CASSLTHPSQETQYF. In DNA, the CDR3 is TGCGCCAGCAGTTTGACTCACCCAAGCCAAGAGACCCAGTACTTC. The rearrangement links TRBV5-1 to TRBJ2-5; D remains unclear. CDR1 and CDR2 (germline): SGHRS, YFSETQ. Trimming took 5 bases from V and 1 from J, leaving 15 bases between them. The CDR3 is 15 residues long.